The T cell receptor (beta chain) under discussion was sequenced for a study of cytomegalovirus exposure and HLA in healthy donors. Study details: Of around 410 genotyped donors, roughly 80% grouped in the Caucasian-associated ancestry cluster.

Germline assignment: CDR1 MNHEY and CDR2 SVGAGI. The CDR3 spans 13 residues. The V and J ends lost 5 bases and 7 bases respectively, with 13 bases between them. Both 60 Vbeta primers and 13 Jbeta primers went into the PCR. Sequenced by immunoSEQ multiplex PCR; TCRdb stores in-frame clones only, minus some. The data hold fewer than 110,000 clones, with less than 80% observed a single time. Study-wide results and caveats: Later analysis identified about 18,000 TCR beta sequences associated with HLA alleles, using a false discovery rate threshold of 0.05. Testing in vitro showed three CMV-associated chains specific for CMV antigens. What a later analysis reportedly showed was that an Asian-associated ancestry cluster had fewer N-insertions than the roughly 670-donor mean.

In regard to this clone: Its antigen is not known.

The chain carries TRBV6-5 and TRBJ2-3, with a possible D match to TRBD1 (5 bases). The source is a man between 25 and 39 years old in good health and CMV-seronegative. Sequenced: PBMCs. CDR3 nucleotide sequence: TGTGCCAGCAGTAAATACCCAGGGAATACGCAGTATTTT. Its translation is CASSKYPGNTQYF.